This record looks at one TCR beta chain sequence and its context. With V trimmed by 4 bases and J by 4 bases, 10 bases remained unmatched. This CDR3 region has 16 residues. Germline loops: CDR1 SGHVS, CDR2 FQNEAQ. Profiled with immunoSEQ multiplex PCR; TCRdb holds only in-frame clones, not every one. This sample has 15,000 to 20,000 clones, with about nine tenths found just once. This sample is drawn from a study of T cell changes during pregnancy in multiple sclerosis. The TCR originated in a female donor in good health, enrolled as a control in a pregnancy study. The rearrangement joins TRBV7-8 to TRBJ2-7, with TRBD1 matching over 10 bases. The input for sequencing was CD8+ T cells from peripheral blood mononuclear cells, taken in the third trimester of pregnancy. CDR3 sequence (DNA): TGTGCCAGCAGCTCCGACCGGGACAGGGGCTGGTACGAGCAGTACTTC. Amino acids: CASSSDRDRGWYEQYF.